This T cell receptor (beta chain) is from a study of neurological immune-mediated disorders. Study-wide background: Among 35 or so multiple sclerosis patients, some 31 were relapsing-remitting and 3 were secondary progressive.

Study-wide findings and caveats: Association with the multiple sclerosis repertoire cluster was not found for any clinical or MRI feature. While HTLV-1-associated myelopathy showed the greatest TCR clonal expansion, multiple sclerosis showed the least, falling below healthy controls.

The V segment lost 4 bases and the J segment 4 bases; nucleotides outside the gene matches: 5. This CDR3 has 14 amino acids. Germline CDR1 LGHNA, CDR2 YNFKEQ. In this sample, this clonotype turned up many times. Its antigen is currently unknown. One entry per CDR3 protein, called by TCRdb with MiXCR from the 5' RACE reads. The table records around 58,000 distinct CDR3 sequences, 3% to 4% of them present only once. The rearrangement joins TRBV4-2 to TRBJ2-3; 7 bases map to TRBD1. The TCR was taken from a woman aged 60-75 years with multiple sclerosis. Sequencing was done on a sample of PBMCs. The CDR3 reads CASSRTGTADTQYF. The DNA of the CDR3 is TGTGCCAGCAGCCGGACAGGTACGGCAGATACGCAGTATTTT.